The 2 T cell receptor beta chains in this list originate from one sample, sequenced in a study of T-cell reconstitution after alpha-beta-depleted transplantation in children. Unique molecular identifiers were used in preparing the TCRbeta library. TCRdb fed the PCR reads into MiXCR, producing one record per CDR3 protein. The table lists roughly 120,000 distinct CDR3 sequences, 23% of them singletons. The sample in question was PBMCs, mostly from graft donor cells, obtained 180 days after TCRalphabeta/CD19-depleted stem cell transplant. Receptors originate from a male patient between 2 and 15 years old who had a stem cell transplant for chronic granulomatous disease, so the T cells may come from the graft donor.

The chain links TRBV3-1 to TRBJ2-3, with D maybe TRBD1 (6 bases). Trimming cost V 6 bases and J 1 base, with 11 bases left between them. The CDR3 loop spans 14 amino acids. From germline, CDR1 is LGHDT and CDR2 YNNKEL (reference sequence). CDR3 amino acids: CASSYRARTDTQYF. CDR3 bases: TGTGCCAGCAGTTACAGGGCTCGCACAGATACGCAGTATTTT.

This clonotype was found many times. The J gene is TRBJ2-2, the V gene TRBV18; D might be TRBD2 (5 bases). In germline, CDR1 is KGHSH, CDR2 LQKENI. The CDR3 totals 14 residues. Deletions cut 0 bases from V and 5 bases from J, with 7 bases between. The CDR3, as DNA: TGTGCCAGCTCACCACCGCGGGCGACCGGGGAGCTGTTTTTT. It is translated as CASSPPRATGELFF.